Below, 10 T cell receptor beta chains from the same sample are listed, as sequenced in a study of radiotherapy plus CTLA-4 blockade in lung cancer. The assay was immunoSEQ multiplex PCR, and TCRdb's table has in-frame clones only and misses some. The repertoire includes about 98,000 clones, around 86% of them detected once, and about 3.5% sits in the top ten. Sequencing used peripheral blood, obtained from a patient treated with radiotherapy plus ipilimumab. The origin of the receptors is a human donor with non-small cell lung cancer who had a partial response to radiotherapy plus ipilimumab.

The chain has TRBV2 and TRBJ1-1; D uncertain. Trimming cost V 6 bases and J 1 base, with 9 bases left between them. Germline V gene lookup returns CDR1 SNHLY and CDR2 FYNNEI. CDR3 length: 13 amino acids. CDR3 nucleotides: TGTGCCAGCAGACAGCAGACGAACACTGAAGCTTTCTTT. Residues: CASRQQTNTEAFF.

The V gene is TRBV21-1, the J gene TRBJ2-6; the D call in the table, TRBD1, was not verified against the DNA. TRBV21-1 is a known pseudogene. This CDR3 spans 19 amino acids. CDR3 in amino acids: CASSKHRDRETTGANVLTF. Here the CDR3 DNA reads TGTGCCAGCAGCAAGCACCGGGACAGGGAGACAACTGGGGCCAACGTCCTGACTTTC.

This rearrangement joins TRBV7-8 to TRBJ2-7, with 9 positions matching TRBD2. CDR3 length equals 14 residues. V lost 4 bases, J lost 5 bases, and 6 bases stayed unmatched. Germline V gene sequence: CDR1 SGHVS, CDR2 FQNEAQ. Here the CDR3 DNA reads TGTGCCAGCAGCTCGGGACTAGCTGTCGACGAGCAGTACTTC. It is translated as CASSSGLAVDEQYF.

This clone was counted only a few times. The chain combines TRBV10-3 with TRBJ1-2, with D perhaps TRBD1 (5 bases). The germline V gene has CDR1 ENHRY and CDR2 SYGVKD. The CDR3 runs 15 residues. V was shortened by 0 bases and J by 2 bases, with 10 bases between the two germline ends. For the CDR3, the DNA is TGTGCCATCAGTGAGTCGTGGGGCCCCAACTATGGCTACACCTTC. This gives the protein CAISESWGPNYGYTF.

This clone was counted a single time. The J gene is TRBJ2-7, the V gene TRBV5-1; TRBD1 is a possible D gene (6 bases). V was cut by 6 bases and J by 3 bases, with 13 bases left in between. The CDR3 contains 13 residues. From germline, CDR1 is SGHRS and CDR2 YFSETQ. The CDR3 here is CASKPGVGYEQYF. The CDR3, as DNA: TGCGCCAGCAAGCCAGGGGTCGGCTACGAGCAGTACTTC.

The CDR3 loop is CASGGLPNTGELFF. CDR3 sequence (DNA): TGTGCCAGCGGGGGACTACCCAACACCGGGGAGCTGTTTTTT. The rearrangement uses TRBV4-2 and TRBJ2-2; 7 bases map to TRBD2. The CDR3 loop spans 14 amino acids. Unmatched junction bases numbered 5, after V lost 8 bases and J lost 2 bases. Germline V gives CDR1 LGHNA, CDR2 YNFKEQ.

The chain has TRBV10-3 and TRBJ2-1, with 7 bases identical to TRBD2. V shed 2 bases, J shed 1 base, and the junction held 2 bases outside the gene matches. CDR1 and CDR2 from the germline V gene are ENHRY and SYGVKD. The CDR3 length is 15 residues. The DNA for the CDR3 is TGTGCCATCAGTGAGAGGACTAGGTCCTACAATGAGCAGTTCTTC. Translating gives CAISERTRSYNEQFF.

This chain uses TRBV10-1 with TRBJ2-1; 7 bases are shared with TRBD2. The CDR3 has 15 residues. The germline gives CDR1 WNHNN, CDR2 SYGVQD (reference sequence). V was clipped by 6 bases and J by 5 bases; unmatched bases: 10. The CDR3 sequence is CASRQSRGEHNEQFF. CDR3 DNA: TGCGCCAGCAGACAATCCCGGGGGGAACACAATGAGCAGTTCTTC.

The J gene is TRBJ2-7, the V gene TRBV2; D may be TRBD2 (6 bases). Germline CDR1 and CDR2: SNHLY and FYNNEI. V was cut by 6 bases and J by 4 bases, with 16 bases left in between. The CDR3 has 14 amino acids. The CDR3 region is CASRYFGTVYEQYF. The CDR3 nucleotides read TGTGCCAGCAGGTATTTTGGGACTGTATACGAGCAGTACTTC.

Turning to this clone: An end of the junction does not agree with germline; a read error may underlie this. The chain is built from TRBV5-4 and TRBJ2-7, with 7 bases fitting TRBD2. Germline CDR1 SGHNT, CDR2 YYREEE (reference sequence). The CDR3 consists of 14 residues. The CDR3 reads CASSLSTGSGTLRF. In nucleotides, the CDR3 is TGTGCCAGCAGCTTGAGTACGGGGAGCGGGACCCTCCGCTTC.